One and the same sample provided the 22 T cell receptor beta chains below, sequenced in a study of blood T cell repertoires in COVID-19. Clones were read by immunoSEQ multiplex PCR, and TCRdb kept only the in-frame ones, dropping some. The repertoire holds under 300,000 clones, with roughly 80% as singletons. Sample: peripheral blood. Every receptor here comes from a woman aged 18-29 years with acute or convalescent COVID-19.

The V call is TRBV11-2, the J call TRBJ2-7; 9 positions match TRBD1. CDR1 is SGHAT and CDR2 is FQNNGV in the germline V gene. This CDR3 has 17 amino acids. V lost 5 bases and J lost 4; bases outside the gene matches: 15. The CDR3 protein is CASSDRRNRGQAYEQYF. The CDR3 bases are TGTGCCAGCAGCGATCGCCGCAACAGGGGGCAGGCGTACGAGCAGTACTTC.

V and J are TRBV7-3 and TRBJ2-1; 9 bases fit TRBD2. The CDR3 length is 16 residues. Germline V gene sequence: CDR1 SGHTA, CDR2 FQGTGA. The V segment lost 4 bases and the J segment 4 bases; nucleotides outside the gene matches: 8. This CDR3 is CASSSIAGVSYNEQFF. CDR3 DNA sequence: TGTGCCAGCAGCTCAATAGCGGGAGTATCTTACAATGAGCAGTTCTTC.

The V and J genes are TRBV7-9 and TRBJ1-5, with D unclear. Per the germline V gene, CDR1 is SEHNR and CDR2 is FQNEAQ (reference sequence). Trimming cost V 3 bases and J 4 bases, with 13 bases left between them. This CDR3 spans 15 amino acids. CDR3 region: CASSFGDNPNQPQHF. The CDR3 coding sequence is TGTGCCAGCAGCTTCGGCGACAACCCTAATCAGCCCCAGCATTTT.

The gene calls are TRBV24-1 and TRBJ1-1; D remains unclear. V was pared by 7 bases and J by 4 bases, with 6 bases between. Germline V gene lookup returns CDR1 KGHDR and CDR2 SFDVKD. The CDR3 has 11 residues. The CDR3 DNA reads as TGTGCCACCAGCCTCGGCACTGAAGCTTTCTTT. This encodes CATSLGTEAFF.

This CDR3 reads CASSEARDRANTGELFF. CDR3 DNA: TGTGCCAGCAGTGAAGCGCGAGACAGGGCCAACACCGGGGAGCTGTTTTTT. The chain carries TRBV2 and TRBJ2-2, with 7 bases lining up with TRBD1. Germline V gives CDR1 SNHLY, CDR2 FYNNEI. J lost 2 bases, V lost 0 bases, and 6 bases had no gene match. The CDR3 extends over 17 amino acids.

This chain connects TRBV5-8 to TRBJ2-5; 7 bases line up with TRBD2. CDR1 is SGHTS, CDR2 YDEGEE, per germline. CDR3 length equals 13 residues. The ends lost 4 bases at V and 5 bases at J; junction bases unmatched: 5. The CDR3 is CASSPQGGETQYF. CDR3 sequence (DNA): TGTGCCAGCAGCCCTCAGGGAGGGGAGACCCAGTACTTC.

The rearrangement joins TRBV27 to TRBJ1-5; 7 nucleotides line up with TRBD1. This CDR3 is built from 16 residues. J lost 1 base, V lost 0 bases, and 3 bases had no gene match. Germline CDR1 is MNHEY and CDR2 is SMNVEV (reference sequence). This CDR3 reads CASSLSRGQSNQPQHF. The CDR3, as DNA: TGTGCCAGCAGTTTATCGAGGGGGCAGAGCAATCAGCCCCAGCATTTT.

The CDR3 nucleotides are TGTGCCAGCTCACCATCGGAAGGGTTGAGGGGGCCTGAAGCTTTCTTT. Translation: CASSPSEGLRGPEAFF. The chain has TRBV18 and TRBJ1-1; 7 nucleotides agree with TRBD1. Trimming took 2 bases from V and 6 from J; bases not matched to a gene: 12. Germline V gene data show CDR1 as KGHSH and CDR2 as LQKENI. The CDR3 consists of 16 residues.

A few counts support this clone. The chain recombines TRBV10-3 with TRBJ2-1, with 7 bases aligning to TRBD2. This CDR3 has 13 amino acids. J was trimmed by 10 bases and V by 4 bases; bases with no gene match: 7. Germline V gene data show CDR1 as ENHRY and CDR2 as SYGVKD. The CDR3 loop is CAISGERDEEQFF. CDR3 coding DNA: TGTGCCATCAGTGGGGAGCGGGACGAAGAGCAGTTCTTC.

This chain joins TRBV30 and TRBJ1-2; 8 nucleotides align to TRBD1. This CDR3 is 13 amino acids long. The germline gives CDR1 GTSNPN, CDR2 SVGIG (reference sequence). V lost 2 bases to trimming and J lost 7 bases; unmatched junction nucleotides: 6. The DNA for the CDR3 is TGTGCCTGGAGTTTACAGGGGGTTGGTGGCTACACCTTC. This codes for CAWSLQGVGGYTF.

This clone was picked up one time. The chain is built from TRBV19 and TRBJ2-1, with 12 bases aligning to TRBD2. This CDR3 comprises 17 residues. Germline V lookup: CDR1 LNHDA, CDR2 SQIVND (reference sequence). V gave up 6 bases and J gave up 8 bases; unmatched junction bases: 14. The CDR3 is CASSDPLRLAGADEQFF. CDR3 DNA: TGTGCCAGTAGCGACCCCCTTAGACTAGCGGGAGCAGATGAGCAGTTCTTC.

CDR3 sequence (DNA): TGCGCCAGCAGCCAGACCCCACTAGCGAGTAATGAGCAGTTCTTC. It encodes CASSQTPLASNEQFF. The chain couples TRBV4-1 to TRBJ2-1; TRBD2 matches at 7 bases. CDR1 and CDR2 from the germline V gene are MGHRA and YSYEKL. The CDR3 sequence is 15 residues long. V lost 3 bases and J lost 7; bases outside the gene matches: 9.

V is TRBV18 and J is TRBJ1-1, with D maybe TRBD1 (5 bases). V lost 0 bases and J lost 1, with 6 bases in between. The CDR3 runs 14 residues. Germline loops: CDR1 KGHSH, CDR2 LQKENI. Here the CDR3 DNA reads TGTGCCAGCTCACCACCGGGGCAGAACACTGAAGCTTTCTTT. It yields the protein CASSPPGQNTEAFF.

J is TRBJ2-6 and V is TRBV19; weak D call: TRBD1 (5 bases). Deletions cut 5 bases from V and 1 base from J, with 12 bases between. The CDR3 is 16 residues long. Germline CDR1 and CDR2: LNHDA and SQIVND (reference sequence). CDR3 region: CASSLGSGSGANVLTF. CDR3 nucleotide sequence: TGTGCCAGTAGTCTCGGTTCAGGGTCTGGGGCCAACGTCCTGACTTTC.

The sample holds a few counts of this clone. The rearrangement links TRBV11-2 to TRBJ1-1, with D possibly TRBD1 on 5 matching bases. There are 13 residues in the CDR3. V was trimmed by 5 bases and J by 4 bases, leaving 11 bases between them. The germline V gene has CDR1 SGHAT and CDR2 FQNNGV. The CDR3: CASSLRQSTEAFF. CDR3 coding DNA: TGTGCCAGCAGCCTAAGACAGAGCACTGAAGCTTTCTTT.

The chain links TRBV23-1 to TRBJ2-7, with a tentative D call TRBD2 (6 bases). TRBV23-1 falls under the ORF class, with uncertain function. The CDR3 is 13 residues long. V was trimmed by 6 bases and J by 4 bases, leaving 13 bases between them. The CDR3 sequence is CASRPGLIYEQYF. CDR3 bases: TGCGCCAGCAGGCCGGGACTCATATACGAGCAGTACTTC.

This chain links TRBV10-3 with TRBJ2-7, with TRBD2 matching over 14 bases. The germline V gene encodes CDR1 ENHRY and CDR2 SYGVKD. Trimming at V came to 8 bases and at J to 7 bases, leaving 7 bases not matched to a gene. The length of the CDR3 is 14 residues. In nucleotides, the CDR3 is TGTGCCATCTCGGGACTAGCGGGAGTCGGGGAGCAGTACTTC. Protein product: CAISGLAGVGEQYF.

V gene TRBV25-1 combines with J gene TRBJ2-1; TRBD2 agrees at 14 bases. Germline V gene lookup returns CDR1 MGHDK and CDR2 SYGVNS. The CDR3 contains 17 residues. Losses at the gene ends were 6 bases for V and 1 base for J; bases not matched to a gene: 5. The CDR3 nucleotides read TGTGCCAGCAGATCGGGACTAGCGGGAGCATCCTACAATGAGCAGTTCTTC. Protein product: CASRSGLAGASYNEQFF.

The CDR3 here is CASNIQGGGETQYF. As DNA, the CDR3 is TGTGCCAGCAATATACAAGGGGGCGGGGAGACCCAGTACTTC. The chain links TRBV7-6 to TRBJ2-5, with 7 bases identical to TRBD1. The germline V gene has CDR1 SGHVS and CDR2 FNYEAQ. V shed 7 bases and J 5 bases; nucleotides not matched to a gene: 10. This CDR3 spans 14 amino acids.

The chain links TRBV14 to TRBJ2-5; D remains ambiguous. CDR1 is SGHDN and CDR2 is FVKESK in the germline V gene. This CDR3 region has 13 residues. Trimming left V 1 base short and J 1 base short, with 4 bases between. The CDR3 protein is CASSQVLQETQYF. The CDR3 DNA follows: TGTGCCAGCAGCCAAGTTCTCCAAGAGACCCAGTACTTC. The full variable domain, completed using reference TRBV14 and TRBJ2-5, is EAGVTQFPSHSVIEKGQTVTLRCDPISGHDNLYWYRRVMGKEIKFLLHFVKESKQDESGMPNNRFLAERTGGTYSTLKVQPAELEDSGVYFCASSQVLQETQYFGPGTRLLVL.

This clone was found once. The chain has TRBV6-2 or TRBV6-3 and TRBJ2-5; 9 bases agree with TRBD2. V trimming: 5 bases; J trimming: 5 bases; junction bases outside the gene matches: 9. The CDR3 consists of 15 residues. Germline V gene sequence: CDR1 MNHEY, CDR2 SVGEGT. The DNA of the CDR3 is TGTGCCAGCAGTCCCATAGCGGGAGAGGGGGAGACCCAGTACTTC. The encoded protein is CASSPIAGEGETQYF.

The table lists this clone with a few counts. At the DNA level, this CDR3 is encoded by other sequences in the same sample as well. The chain combines TRBV3-1 (or the pseudogene TRBV3-2) with TRBJ2-7; 13 nucleotides match TRBD2. J was trimmed by 4 bases and V by 4 bases; bases with no gene match: 1. The CDR3 loop spans 14 amino acids. Per the germline V gene, CDR1 is LGHDT and CDR2 is YNNKEL (reference sequence). In nucleotides, the CDR3 is TGTGCCAGCAGCCGGACTAGCGGGAGATACGAGCAGTACTTC. Translating it yields CASSRTSGRYEQYF.